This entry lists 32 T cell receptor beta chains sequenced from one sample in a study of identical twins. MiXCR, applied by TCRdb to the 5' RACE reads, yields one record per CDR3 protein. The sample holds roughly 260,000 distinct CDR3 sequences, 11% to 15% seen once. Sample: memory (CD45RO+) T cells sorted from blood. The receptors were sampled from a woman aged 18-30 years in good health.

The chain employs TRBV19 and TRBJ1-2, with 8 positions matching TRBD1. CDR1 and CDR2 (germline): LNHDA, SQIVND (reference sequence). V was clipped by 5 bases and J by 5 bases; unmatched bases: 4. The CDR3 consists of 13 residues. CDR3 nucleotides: TGTGCCAGTAGTTCAGGGGGCTCTTATGGCTACACCTTC. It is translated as CASSSGGSYGYTF.

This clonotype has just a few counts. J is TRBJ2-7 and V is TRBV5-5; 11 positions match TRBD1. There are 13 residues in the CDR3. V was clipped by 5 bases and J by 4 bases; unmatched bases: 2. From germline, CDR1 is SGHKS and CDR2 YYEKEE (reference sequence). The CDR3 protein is CASRDRGPYEQYF. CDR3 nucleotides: TGTGCCAGCAGGGACAGGGGGCCATACGAGCAGTACTTC.

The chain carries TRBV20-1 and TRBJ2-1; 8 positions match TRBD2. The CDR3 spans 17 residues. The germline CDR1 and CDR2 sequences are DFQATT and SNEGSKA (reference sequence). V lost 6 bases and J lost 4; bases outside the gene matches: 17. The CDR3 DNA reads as TGCAGTGCCTACCCGGAAGTAGGGACTAGATCATACAATGAGCAGTTCTTC. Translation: CSAYPEVGTRSYNEQFF.

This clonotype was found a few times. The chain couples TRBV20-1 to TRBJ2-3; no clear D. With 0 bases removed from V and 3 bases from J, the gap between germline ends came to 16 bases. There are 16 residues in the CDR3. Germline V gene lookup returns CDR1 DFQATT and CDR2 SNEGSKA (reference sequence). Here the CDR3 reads CSARDVKGWGTDTQYF. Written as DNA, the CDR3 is TGCAGTGCTAGAGATGTTAAAGGGTGGGGAACAGATACGCAGTATTTT.

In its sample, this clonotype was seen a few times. The CDR3 coding sequence is TGCGCCAGCAGCAAAATTAGCGGGAGTATCAATGAGCAGTTCTTC. Translating gives CASSKISGSINEQFF. The chain is built from TRBV5-1 and TRBJ2-1, with TRBD2 matching over 9 bases. Germline CDR1 reads SGHRS; CDR2 reads YFSETQ. CDR3 size: 15 residues. The V gene end was trimmed by 4 bases and the J gene end by 6 bases; junction bases not matched to a gene: 8.

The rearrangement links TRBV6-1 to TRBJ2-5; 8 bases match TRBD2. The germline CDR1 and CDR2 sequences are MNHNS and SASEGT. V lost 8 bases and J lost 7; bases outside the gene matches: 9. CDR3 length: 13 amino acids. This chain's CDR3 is CASRSGSGGTQYF. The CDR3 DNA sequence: TGTGCCAGCCGAAGCGGAAGCGGGGGGACCCAGTACTTC.

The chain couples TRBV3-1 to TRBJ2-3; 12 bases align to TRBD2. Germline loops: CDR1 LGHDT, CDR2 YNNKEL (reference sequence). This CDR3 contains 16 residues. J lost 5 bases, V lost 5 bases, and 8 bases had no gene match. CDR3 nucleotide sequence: TGTGCCAGCAGCACGCGGACTAGCGGGGCCATAGATACGCAGTATTTT. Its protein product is CASSTRTSGAIDTQYF.

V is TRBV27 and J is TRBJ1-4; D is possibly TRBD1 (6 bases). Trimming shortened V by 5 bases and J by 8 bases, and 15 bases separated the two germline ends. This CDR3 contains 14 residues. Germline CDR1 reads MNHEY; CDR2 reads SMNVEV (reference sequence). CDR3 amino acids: CASSPLAGGEKLFF. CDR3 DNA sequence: TGTGCCAGCAGTCCCCTTGCGGGGGGCGAAAAACTGTTTTTT.

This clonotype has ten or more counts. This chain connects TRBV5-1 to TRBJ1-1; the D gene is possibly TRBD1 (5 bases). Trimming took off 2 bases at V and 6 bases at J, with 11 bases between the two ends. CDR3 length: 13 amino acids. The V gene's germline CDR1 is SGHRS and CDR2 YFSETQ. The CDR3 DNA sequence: TGCGCCAGCAGCTTCCTAACAGGTTCTGAAGCTTTCTTT. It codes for CASSFLTGSEAFF.

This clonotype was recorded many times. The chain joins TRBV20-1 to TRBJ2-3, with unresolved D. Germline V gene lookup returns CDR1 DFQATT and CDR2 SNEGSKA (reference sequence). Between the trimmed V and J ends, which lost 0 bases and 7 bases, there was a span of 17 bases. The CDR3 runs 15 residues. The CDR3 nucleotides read TGCAGTGCTAGAGATCAGTATACAGCTGAACATACGCAGTATTTT. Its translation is CSARDQYTAEHTQYF.

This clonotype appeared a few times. CDR3 nucleotide sequence: TGCAGCGCCGTTAAGGGGAACACTGAAGCTTTCTTT. It specifies CSAVKGNTEAFF. V usage is TRBV29-1 and J usage is TRBJ1-1; D uncertain. CDR1 SQVTM and CDR2 ANQGSEA come from the germline V gene. The ends were cut back, 7 bases at V and 1 base at J, with 10 bases in the middle. CDR3 size: 12 residues. Using reference TRBV29-1 and TRBJ1-1 for the parts outside the CDR3, the full variable domain is SAVISQKPSRDICQRGTSLTIQCQVDSQVTMMFWYRQQPGQSLTLIATANQGSEATYESGFVIDKFPISRPNLTFSTLTVSNMSPEDSSIYLCSAVKGNTEAFFGQGTRLTVV.

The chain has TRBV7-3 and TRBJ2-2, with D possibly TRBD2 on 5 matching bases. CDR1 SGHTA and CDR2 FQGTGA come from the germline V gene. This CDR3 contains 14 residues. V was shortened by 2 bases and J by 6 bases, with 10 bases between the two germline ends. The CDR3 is CASSLEGRSGELFF. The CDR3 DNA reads TGTGCCAGCAGCTTAGAGGGCCGGTCCGGGGAGCTGTTTTTT.

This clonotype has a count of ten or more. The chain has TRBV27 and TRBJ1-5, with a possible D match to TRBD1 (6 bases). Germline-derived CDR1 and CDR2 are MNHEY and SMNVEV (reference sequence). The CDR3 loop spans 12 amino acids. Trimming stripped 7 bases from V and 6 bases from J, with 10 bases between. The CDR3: CASTGVGQPQHF. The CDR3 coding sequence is TGTGCCAGCACAGGGGTAGGTCAGCCCCAGCATTTT.

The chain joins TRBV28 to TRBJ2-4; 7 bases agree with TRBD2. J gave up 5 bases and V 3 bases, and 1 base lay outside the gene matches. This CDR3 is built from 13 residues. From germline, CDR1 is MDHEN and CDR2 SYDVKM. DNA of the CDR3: TGTGCCAGCAGTTTGGGGGGGGAAAACATTCAGTACTTC. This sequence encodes CASSLGGENIQYF.

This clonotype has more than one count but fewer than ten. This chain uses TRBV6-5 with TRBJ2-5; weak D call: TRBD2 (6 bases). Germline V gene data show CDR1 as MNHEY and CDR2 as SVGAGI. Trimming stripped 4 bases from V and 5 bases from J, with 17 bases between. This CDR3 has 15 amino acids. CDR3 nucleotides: TGTGCCAGCAGTTCCCGAACCGGGAGATGGGAGACCCAGTACTTC. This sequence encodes CASSSRTGRWETQYF.

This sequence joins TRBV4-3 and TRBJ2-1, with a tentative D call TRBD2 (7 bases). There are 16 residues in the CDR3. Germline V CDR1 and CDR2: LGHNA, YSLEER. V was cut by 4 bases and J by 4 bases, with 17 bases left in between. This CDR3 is CASSPGASGDYNEQFF. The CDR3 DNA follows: TGCGCCAGCAGCCCGGGGGCTAGCGGAGATTACAATGAGCAGTTCTTC.

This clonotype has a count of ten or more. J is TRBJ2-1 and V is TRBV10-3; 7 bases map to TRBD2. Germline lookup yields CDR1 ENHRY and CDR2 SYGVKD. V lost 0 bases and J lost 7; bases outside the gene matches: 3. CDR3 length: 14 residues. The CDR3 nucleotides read TGTGCCATCAGTGAGTCTGCGGGAGAAAATGAGCAGTTCTTC. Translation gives CAISESAGENEQFF.

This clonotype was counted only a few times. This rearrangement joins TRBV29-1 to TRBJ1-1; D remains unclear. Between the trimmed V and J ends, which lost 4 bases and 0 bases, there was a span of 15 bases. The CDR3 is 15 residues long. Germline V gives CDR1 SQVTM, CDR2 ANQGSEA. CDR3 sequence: CSVAPGTLLNTEAFF. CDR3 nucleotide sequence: TGCAGCGTTGCCCCGGGAACACTCTTGAACACTGAAGCTTTCTTT.

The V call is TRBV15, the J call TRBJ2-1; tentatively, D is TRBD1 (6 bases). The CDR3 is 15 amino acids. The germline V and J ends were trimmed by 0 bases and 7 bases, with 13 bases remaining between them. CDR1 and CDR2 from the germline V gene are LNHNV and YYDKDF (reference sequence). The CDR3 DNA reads TGTGCCACCAGCAGAGAGGAATCAGGGGCAAATGAGCAGTTCTTC. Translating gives CATSREESGANEQFF.

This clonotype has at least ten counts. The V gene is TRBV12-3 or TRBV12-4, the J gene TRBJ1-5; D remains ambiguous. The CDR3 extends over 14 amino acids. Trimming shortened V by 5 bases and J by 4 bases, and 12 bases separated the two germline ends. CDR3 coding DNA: TGTGCCAGCAGTAAGGACGGTGGGAATCAGCCCCAGCATTTT. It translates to CASSKDGGNQPQHF.

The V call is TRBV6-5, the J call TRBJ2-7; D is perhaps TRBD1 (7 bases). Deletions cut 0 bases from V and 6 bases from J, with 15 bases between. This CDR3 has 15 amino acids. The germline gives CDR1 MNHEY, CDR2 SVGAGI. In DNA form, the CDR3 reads TGTGCCAGCAGTTACTCGGCAGGGGGAGGCGGCGAGCAGTACTTC. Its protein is CASSYSAGGGGEQYF.

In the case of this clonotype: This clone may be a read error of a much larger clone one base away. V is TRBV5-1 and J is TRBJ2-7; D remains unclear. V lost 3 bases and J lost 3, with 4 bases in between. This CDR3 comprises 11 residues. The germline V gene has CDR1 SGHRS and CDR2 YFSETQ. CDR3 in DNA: TGCGCCAGCAGCTCATTCTACGAGCAGTACTTC. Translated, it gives CASSSFYEQYF.

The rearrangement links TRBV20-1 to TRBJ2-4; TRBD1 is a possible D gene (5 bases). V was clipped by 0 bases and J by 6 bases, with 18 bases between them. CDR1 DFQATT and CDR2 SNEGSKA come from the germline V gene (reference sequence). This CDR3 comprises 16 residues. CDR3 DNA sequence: TGCAGTGCTAGAGAGGCAGGGCTTCGGTCGGGAAACATTCAGTACTTC. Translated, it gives CSAREAGLRSGNIQYF.

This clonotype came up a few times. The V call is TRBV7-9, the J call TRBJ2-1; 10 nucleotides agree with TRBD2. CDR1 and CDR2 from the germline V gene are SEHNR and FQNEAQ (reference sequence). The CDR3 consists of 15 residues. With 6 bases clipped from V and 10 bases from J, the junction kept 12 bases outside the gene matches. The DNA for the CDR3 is TGTGCCAGCAGGTCTAGCGGGAGAGTTGTTAACGAGCAGTTCTTC. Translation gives CASRSSGRVVNEQFF.

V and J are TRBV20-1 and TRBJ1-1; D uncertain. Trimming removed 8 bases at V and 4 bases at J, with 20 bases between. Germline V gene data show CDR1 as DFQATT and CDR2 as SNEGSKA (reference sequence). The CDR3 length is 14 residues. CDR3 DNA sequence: TGCAGTAGCCCACGAGGTGGTTCGGTCACTGAAGCTTTCTTT. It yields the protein CSSPRGGSVTEAFF.

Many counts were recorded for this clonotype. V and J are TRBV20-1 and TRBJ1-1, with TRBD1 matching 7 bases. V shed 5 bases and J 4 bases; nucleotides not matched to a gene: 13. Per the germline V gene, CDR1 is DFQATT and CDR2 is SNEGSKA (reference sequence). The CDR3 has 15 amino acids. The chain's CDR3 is CSAPGTESFGTEAFF. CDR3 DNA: TGCAGTGCTCCCGGGACAGAGAGTTTTGGCACTGAAGCTTTCTTT.

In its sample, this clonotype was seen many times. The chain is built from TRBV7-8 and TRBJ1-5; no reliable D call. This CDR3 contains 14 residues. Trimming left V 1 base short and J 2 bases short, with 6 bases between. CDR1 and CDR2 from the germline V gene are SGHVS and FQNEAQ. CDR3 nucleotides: TGTGCCAGCAGCTTAGGGGCACGCAATCAGCCCCAGCATTTT. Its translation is CASSLGARNQPQHF.

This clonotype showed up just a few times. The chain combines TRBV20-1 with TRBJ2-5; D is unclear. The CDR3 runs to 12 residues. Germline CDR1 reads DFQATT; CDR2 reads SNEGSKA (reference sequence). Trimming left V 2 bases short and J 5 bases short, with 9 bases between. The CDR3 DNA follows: TGCAGTGCTAGATTCGGGCGTGAGACCCAGTACTTC. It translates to CSARFGRETQYF.

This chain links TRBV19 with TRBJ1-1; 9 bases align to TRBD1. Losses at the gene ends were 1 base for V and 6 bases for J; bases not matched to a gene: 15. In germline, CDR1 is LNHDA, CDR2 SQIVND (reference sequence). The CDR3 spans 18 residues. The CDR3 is CASSIGPGQGFYGAEAFF. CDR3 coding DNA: TGTGCCAGTAGTATAGGGCCGGGACAGGGATTTTATGGAGCTGAAGCTTTCTTT.

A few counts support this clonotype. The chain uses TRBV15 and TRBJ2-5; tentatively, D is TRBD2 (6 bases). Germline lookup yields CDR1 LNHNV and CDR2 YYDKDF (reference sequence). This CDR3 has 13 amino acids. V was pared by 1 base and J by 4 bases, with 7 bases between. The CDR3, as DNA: TGTGCCACCAGCAGAGCCGGGAGAGAGACCCAGTACTTC. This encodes CATSRAGRETQYF.

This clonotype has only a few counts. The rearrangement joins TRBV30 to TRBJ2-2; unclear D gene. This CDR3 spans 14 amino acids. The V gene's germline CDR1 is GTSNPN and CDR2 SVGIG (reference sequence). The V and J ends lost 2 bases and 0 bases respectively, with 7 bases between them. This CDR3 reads CAWSRNTNTGELFF. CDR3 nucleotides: TGTGCCTGGAGTCGGAATACGAACACCGGGGAGCTGTTTTTT. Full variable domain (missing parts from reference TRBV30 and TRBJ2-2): SQTIHQWPATLVQPVGSPLSLECTVEGTSNPNLYWYRQAAGRGLQLLFYSVGIGQISSEVPQNLSASRPQDRQFILSSKKLLLSDSGFYLCAWSRNTNTGELFFGEGSRLTVL.

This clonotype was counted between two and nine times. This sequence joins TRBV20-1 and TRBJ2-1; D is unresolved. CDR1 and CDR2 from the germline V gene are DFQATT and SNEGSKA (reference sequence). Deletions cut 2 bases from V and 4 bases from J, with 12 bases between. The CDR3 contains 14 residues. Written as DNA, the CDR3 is TGCAGTGCTAGATCCCGAGACTTGTACAATGAGCAGTTCTTC. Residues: CSARSRDLYNEQFF.